This TCR beta chain comes out of a study of shared clonotypes between healthy human individuals. Study overall: Each donor contributed plates that comprised three CD4 naive, three CD4 memory, two CD8 naive and one CD8 memory.

Regarding this clone: Its antigen is unknown.

A CD45RA+ naive subset and a CD45RA-negative memory subset were split from CD4+ cells. An assay was performed, and its level was deep. The data were produced by immunoSEQ multiplex PCR, yet TCRdb's version contains in-frame clones alone and is incomplete. The table has more than 2,000,000 clones, 85% to 95% seen once; the top ten hold under 0.45%. There are 15 residues in the CDR3. Looked up from germline, CDR1 is SNHLY and CDR2 is FYNNEI. The germline V and J ends were trimmed by 9 bases and 0 bases, with 15 bases remaining between them. Study-level results: Clonotype sharing among donors was expected to depend on sequencing depth.

V is TRBV2 and J is TRBJ1-5; no reliable D call. The specimen was naive CD4+ T cells from PBMCs. Subset: CD45RA+ positively selected. The sequence derives from a man younger than 30 in good health. Some clones in this sample may be carry-over from other donors' samples. The DNA of the CDR3 is TGTGCCAGTAGTAGGGTCGCATATAGCAATCAGCCCCAGCATTTT. This codes for CASSRVAYSNQPQHF.